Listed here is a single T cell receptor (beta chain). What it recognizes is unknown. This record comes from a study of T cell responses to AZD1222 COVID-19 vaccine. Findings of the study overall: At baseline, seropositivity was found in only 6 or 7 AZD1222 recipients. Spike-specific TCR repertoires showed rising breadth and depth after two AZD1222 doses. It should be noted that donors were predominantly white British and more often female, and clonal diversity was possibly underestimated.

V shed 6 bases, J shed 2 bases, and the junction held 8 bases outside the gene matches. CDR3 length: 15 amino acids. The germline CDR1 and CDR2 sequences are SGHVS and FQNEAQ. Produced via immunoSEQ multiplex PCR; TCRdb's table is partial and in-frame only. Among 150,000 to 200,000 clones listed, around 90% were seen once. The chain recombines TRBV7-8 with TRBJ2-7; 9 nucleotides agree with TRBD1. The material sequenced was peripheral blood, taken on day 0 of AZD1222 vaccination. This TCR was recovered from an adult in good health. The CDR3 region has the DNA TGTGCCAGCAGGCAGGGACAGGGTCCGACCTACGAGCAGTACTTC. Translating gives CASRQGQGPTYEQYF.